Each of the 2 T cell receptor beta chains below was sequenced from the same sample in a study of B cell selection in AIRE deficiency. Regulatory T cells were sorted as CD4+CD25hiCD127low/negative cells. Here immunoSEQ multiplex PCR was the method, and the copy in TCRdb shows in-frame clones only, minus some. Of around 18,000 clones in the sample, around 93% are singletons; the top ten hold about 0.89%. The sample consisted of CD4+CD25+ Tregs sorted from PBMCs. The origin of the receptors is a human donor in good health.

This clone was found a few times. The V and J genes are TRBV27 and TRBJ2-5, with TRBD2 matching over 8 bases. Germline V gives CDR1 MNHEY, CDR2 SMNVEV (reference sequence). This CDR3 comprises 13 residues. Trimming cost V 8 bases and J 4 bases; bases outside gene matches: 6. DNA of the CDR3: TGTGCCAGCGGTAGCGGGAAGGGAGAGACCCAGTACTTC. Translation gives CASGSGKGETQYF.

This clone was observed a single time. V gene TRBV20-1 combines with J gene TRBJ1-2; TRBD1 is a possible D gene (6 bases). The CDR3 runs 11 residues. The V end lost 7 bases, the J end lost 8 bases, and 14 bases lay between the germline ends. Germline V lookup: CDR1 DFQATT, CDR2 SNEGSKA (reference sequence). CDR3 DNA sequence: TGCAGTGTAGGGGGGTTTAGGGGCTACACCTTC. This gives the protein CSVGGFRGYTF.